This TCR beta chain appears in the sequencing data of a study of shared clonotypes between healthy human individuals. Study overall: Per-donor plates numbered three CD4 naive, three CD4 memory, two CD8 naive and one CD8 memory.

The protocol was immunoSEQ multiplex PCR, while the TCRdb copy is restricted to in-frame clones and leaves out a portion. The sample includes around 1.4 million clones, approximately 98.5% of them seen just once. This CDR3 contains 14 residues. CDR1 is SNHLY, CDR2 FYNNEI, per germline. The V and J ends lost 1 base and 6 bases respectively, with 12 bases between them. The study separated CD4+ cells into CD45RA+ naive and CD45RA-negative memory subsets. Sequenced material: naive CD4+ T cells sorted from blood. Stated subset: CD45RA+ positively selected. The chain carries TRBV2 and TRBJ2-5, with a weak D call TRBD1 (6 bases). The source is a man between 25 and 39 years old in good health. The CDR3 nucleotides are TGTGCCAGCAGTGAAGAAGGGGGTTCTCAGACCCAGTACTTC. Its protein is CASSEEGGSQTQYF.